What follows are 17 T cell receptor beta chains derived from one specimen sequenced in a study of read filtering for tumor transcriptome and immune sequencing. From roughly 400 ng of RNA, a library with molecular barcoded alpha/delta and beta/gamma adaptors was made. MiXCR was run by TCRdb on the reads, yielding one entry per CDR3 protein. Of around 48,000 distinct CDR3 sequences detected, roughly 19% appear once; the ten largest clones hold roughly 14%. What was sequenced was a population of CD138-negative cells sorted from bone marrow. Receptor source: a donor older than 35 with multiple myeloma.

The chain combines TRBV9 with TRBJ1-5, with D perhaps TRBD1 (6 bases). Germline V gene sequence: CDR1 SGDLS, CDR2 YYNGEE. This CDR3 comprises 15 residues. The V end was cut by 0 bases, the J end by 4 bases, with 11 bases between. The CDR3 is CASSVAGEQNQPQHF. The CDR3 DNA reads TGTGCCAGCAGCGTAGCAGGGGAACAGAATCAGCCCCAGCATTTT.

The table lists this clonotype with many counts. J is TRBJ2-7 and V is TRBV5-1, with TRBD2 matching over 7 bases. The trim removed 0 bases at V and 3 bases at J, leaving 3 bases unmatched. Germline V lookup: CDR1 SGHRS, CDR2 YFSETQ. The CDR3 is 14 residues long. The CDR3 DNA reads as TGCGCCAGCAGCTTGGCTTTAGCGGGCTACGAGCAGTACTTC. It encodes CASSLALAGYEQYF.

About this clonotype itself: The CDR3 does not end in the conserved phenylalanine or tryptophan, so this is likely a read error. This chain uses TRBV2 with TRBJ2-2, with D possibly TRBD2 on 6 matching bases. Per germline, CDR1 SNHLY and CDR2 FYNNEI. This CDR3 is built from 15 residues. V lost 8 bases, J lost 3 bases, and 16 bases lay in between. The CDR3 nucleotides read TGTGCCAGCTTGAGTAGCGGAGCGGACACCGGGGAGCTGTTTTCT. Protein sequence: CASLSSGADTGELFS.

In its sample, this clonotype is medium-sized (0.01 to 0.1%). The chain has TRBV11-3 and TRBJ2-2, with no clear D. V lost 0 bases and J lost 3, with 5 bases in between. The CDR3 totals 14 residues. Germline-derived CDR1 and CDR2 are SGHNT and YENEEA. The CDR3 is CASSLDSYTGELFF. CDR3 bases: TGTGCCAGCAGCTTAGACAGTTACACCGGGGAGCTGTTTTTT.

This chain joins TRBV7-8 and TRBJ2-1; 8 bases are shared with TRBD2. The CDR3 contains 15 residues. Germline V gene sequence: CDR1 SGHVS, CDR2 FQNEAQ. The V gene end was trimmed by 4 bases and the J gene end by 12 bases; junction bases not matched to a gene: 14. Here the CDR3 reads CASSSQLAAPLRQFF. The CDR3 bases are TGTGCCAGCAGCTCCCAACTAGCGGCCCCCTTGAGGCAGTTCTTC.

This clonotype occurred a few times. This may stem from a read error, because a much larger clone lies one nucleotide away. This sequence joins TRBV19 and TRBJ2-7; D is perhaps TRBD2 (6 bases). The V end lost 4 bases, the J end lost 2 bases, and 12 bases lay between the germline ends. This CDR3 is 14 amino acids long. CDR1 and CDR2 (germline): LNHDA, SQIVND (reference sequence). The DNA for the CDR3 is TGTGCCAGTAGTACCCCGGGACTCCCCTACGAGCAGTACTTC. This sequence encodes CASSTPGLPYEQYF.

This clonotype was detected ten times or more. This chain uses TRBV12-3 or TRBV12-4 with TRBJ2-7; 10 bases are shared with TRBD2. The V gene end was trimmed by 8 bases and the J gene end by 6 bases; junction bases not matched to a gene: 22. The CDR3 contains 18 residues. The CDR3: CASSRSRASGRPLGEQYF. The CDR3 DNA follows: TGTGCCAGCTCCCGGTCGCGGGCTAGCGGGAGACCTCTAGGCGAGCAGTACTTC.

Note on this clonotype: This sequence may be a read error, since a much larger clone differs from it by one base. V gene TRBV29-1 combines with J gene TRBJ2-2, with 7 bases lining up with TRBD2. CDR1 and CDR2 (germline): SQVTM, ANQGSEA. Trimming took 3 bases from V and 4 from J; bases not matched to a gene: 2. This CDR3 region has 13 residues. CDR3: CSVDWGGTGELFF. CDR3 sequence (DNA): TGCAGCGTTGATTGGGGGGGCACCGGGGAGCTGTTTTTT.

On this clonotype: This likely traces to a read error, being one base from a far larger clone. This sequence joins TRBV7-2 and TRBJ2-1; maybe TRBD2 (6 bases). The CDR3 has 13 residues. CDR1 and CDR2 from the germline V gene are SGHTA and FQGNSA. The CDR3 DNA is TGTGCCAGCTGCCGGGACTCCTACAATGACCAGTTCTTC. It is translated as CASCRDSYNDQFF.

This clonotype was found a few times. The J gene is TRBJ1-1, the V gene TRBV2, with unresolved D. With 5 bases removed from V and 1 base from J, the gap between germline ends came to 11 bases. Germline CDR1 SNHLY, CDR2 FYNNEI. The CDR3 spans 14 residues. In DNA form, the CDR3 reads TGTGCCAGCAGTTATACGTCCTGGAACACTGAAGCTTTCTTT. Its translation: CASSYTSWNTEAFF.

The sample holds many counts of this clonotype. The chain combines TRBV20-1 with TRBJ2-4; 9 bases fit TRBD2. The CDR3 length is 15 residues. The germline V gene has CDR1 DFQATT and CDR2 SNEGSKA (reference sequence). V trimming: 6 bases; J trimming: 3 bases; junction bases outside the gene matches: 9. The CDR3 nucleotides are TGCAGTGCGCCTGCGGGAGGGCCCGGCAAAAACATTCAGTACTTC. Protein product: CSAPAGGPGKNIQYF.

This clonotype was detected ten times or more. The gene calls are TRBV7-9 and TRBJ2-1; 9 bases agree with TRBD1. Germline assignment: CDR1 SEHNR and CDR2 FQNEAQ (reference sequence). The trim removed 5 bases at V and 4 bases at J, leaving 6 bases unmatched. This CDR3 spans 15 amino acids. The CDR3 here is CASSTGGAAYNEQFF. Here the CDR3 DNA reads TGTGCCAGCAGCACAGGGGGCGCGGCTTACAATGAGCAGTTCTTC.

At least ten counts were recorded for this clonotype. V and J are TRBV20-1 and TRBJ2-5; D gene ambiguous. The V gene's germline CDR1 is DFQATT and CDR2 SNEGSKA (reference sequence). CDR3 length equals 12 residues. V dropped 4 bases and J dropped 9 bases, with 15 bases sitting between them. The CDR3 spells CSAIDSRMSQYF. The CDR3 DNA reads as TGCAGTGCTATCGACTCGAGGATGTCCCAGTACTTC.

This clonotype was counted ten times or more. The gene calls are TRBV6-2 or TRBV6-3 and TRBJ2-4; 12 nucleotides line up with TRBD2. The CDR3 loop spans 16 amino acids. Germline V lookup: CDR1 MNHEY, CDR2 SVGEGT. The V and J ends lost 4 bases and 0 bases, in that order; junction bases with no gene match: 1. The CDR3 DNA sequence: TGTGCCAGCAGTTCTAGCGGGAGGGGAGCCAAAAACATTCAGTACTTC. Its translation is CASSSSGRGAKNIQYF.

This clonotype was observed a handful of times. CDR3 loop: CSASRDGGNTIYF. CDR3 in DNA: TGCAGCGCCTCACGGGATGGTGGAAACACCATATATTTT. The chain links TRBV29-1 to TRBJ1-3; D is ambiguous. The CDR3 covers 13 residues. The germline CDR1 and CDR2 sequences are SQVTM and ANQGSEA. Trimming took 7 bases from V and 3 from J, leaving 13 bases between them.

In its sample, this clonotype was seen many times. The rearrangement joins TRBV6-4 to TRBJ2-2; tentative D call: TRBD2 (5 bases). Trimming removed 6 bases at V and 7 bases at J, with 15 bases between. The germline V gene encodes CDR1 MRHNA and CDR2 SNTAGT. There are 14 residues in the CDR3. CDR3 region: CASRVVGDVGELFF. As DNA, the CDR3 is TGTGCCAGCAGGGTGGTGGGAGACGTCGGGGAGCTGTTTTTT.

The chain employs TRBV6-2 or TRBV6-3 and TRBJ1-1; D not certain. The ends were cut back, 0 bases at V and 0 bases at J, with 8 bases in the middle. The germline V gene has CDR1 MNHEY and CDR2 SVGEGT. The CDR3 spans 15 residues. The CDR3 DNA reads as TGTGCCAGCAGTTACTCTGGGTTCGTGAACACTGAAGCTTTCTTT. Encoded protein: CASSYSGFVNTEAFF.